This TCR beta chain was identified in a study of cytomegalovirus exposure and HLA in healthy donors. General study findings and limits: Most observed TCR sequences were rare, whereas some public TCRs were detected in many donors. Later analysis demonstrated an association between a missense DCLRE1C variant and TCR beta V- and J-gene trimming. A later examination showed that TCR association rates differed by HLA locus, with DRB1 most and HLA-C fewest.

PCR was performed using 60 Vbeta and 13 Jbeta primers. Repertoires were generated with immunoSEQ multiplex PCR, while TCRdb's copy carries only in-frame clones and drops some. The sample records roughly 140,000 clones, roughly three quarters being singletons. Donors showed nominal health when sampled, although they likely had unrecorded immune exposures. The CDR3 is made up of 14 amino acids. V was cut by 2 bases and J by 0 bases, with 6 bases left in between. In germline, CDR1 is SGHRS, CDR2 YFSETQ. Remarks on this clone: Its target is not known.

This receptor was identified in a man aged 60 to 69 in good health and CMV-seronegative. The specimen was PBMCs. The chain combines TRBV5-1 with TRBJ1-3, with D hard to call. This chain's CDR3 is CASSLKSSGNTIYF. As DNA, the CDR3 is TGCGCCAGCAGCTTAAAGAGCTCTGGAAACACCATATATTTT.